A selection of T cell receptor beta chains follows, all from one sample in a study of CD8 T cells in Susac syndrome. TCRdb reprocessed the immunoSEQ multiplex PCR reads with MiXCR, giving one entry per CDR3 protein. The repertoire holds some 150,000 distinct CDR3 sequences, with less than 95% as singletons. Source material: CD4+ T cells from PBMCs. The receptors were sampled from a human donor in good health. The CDR3 runs from the conserved cysteine through the conserved F or W. The D gene is left open where the match is weak. A row's size may be missing; if present it is once, few, many or a size class.

d_gene,abundance,v_gene,j_gene,CDR3nt,CDR3aa
.,.,TRBV27,TRBJ2-1,TGTGCCAGCAGACCCTTCCAGGGGAGGTCTGGCAATGAGCAGTTCTTC,CASRPFQGRSGNEQFF
.,.,TRBV5-1,TRBJ1-1,TGCGCCAGCAGCTTGGGTACAGTCAAAAATGAAGCTTTCTTT,CASSLGTVKNEAFF
.,.,TRBV5-1,TRBJ1-5,TGCGCCAGCAGACATGGGGAGGCCCTCGATCAGCCCCAGCATTTT,CASRHGEALDQPQHF
.,.,TRBV11-2,TRBJ2-3,TGTGCCAGCAGCCGCCTGACTGGGGGGACAGATACGCAGTATTTT,CASSRLTGGTDTQYF
.,.,TRBV3-1,TRBJ2-1,TGTGCCAGCAGCCCGGGGTCCTCTGAGCAGTTCTTC,CASSPGSSEQFF
TRBD2,once,TRBV7-9,TRBJ2-7,TGTGCCAGCAGCTTAGGGCTTGGACTAGCGGGCTACGAGCAGTACTTC,CASSLGLGLAGYEQYF
.,.,TRBV9,TRBJ1-2,TGTGCCAGCAGCGCACAAACGGTGGGGGGCTACACCTTC,CASSAQTVGGYTF
.,.,TRBV9,TRBJ2-6,TGTGCCAGCAGCCCACGGGGGACTGGGGCCAACGTCCTGACTTTC,CASSPRGTGANVLTF
.,.,TRBV24-1,TRBJ2-2,TGTGCCACCGGGGCGGTCACCGGGGAGCTGTTTTTT,CATGAVTGELFF
.,.,TRBV28,TRBJ2-1,TGTGCCAGCAGTTTACGGACAGCCGGGGTCAATGAGCAGTTCTTC,CASSLRTAGVNEQFF
.,.,TRBV5-1,TRBJ2-3,TGCGCCAGCAGCTTGGCCACGTACACAGATACGCAGTATTTT,CASSLATYTDTQYF
TRBD1,.,TRBV24-1,TRBJ1-2,TGTGCCACCAGTGATTTCAGGGGGTTATACACCTTC,CATSDFRGLYTF
.,.,TRBV20-1,TRBJ1-1,TGCAGTGCTAGTAGTGGGGTGAGGACTGAAGCTTTCTTT,CSASSGVRTEAFF
.,.,TRBV20-1,TRBJ1-3,TGCAGTGCTAGATCAGGAAACACCATATATTTT,CSARSGNTIYF
.,.,TRBV5-1,TRBJ1-5,TGCGCCAGCAGCTTGTCTGGGGTGAGCAATCAGCCCCAGCATTTT,CASSLSGVSNQPQHF
.,.,TRBV7-2,TRBJ2-3,TGTGCCAGCAGCTTCTCCCACACAGATACGCAGTATTTT,CASSFSHTDTQYF
TRBD2,.,TRBV20-1,TRBJ2-7,TGCAGTGCTTATACCGGGACTAGCGGACACTACGAGCAGTACTTC,CSAYTGTSGHYEQYF
.,.,TRBV5-1,TRBJ2-2,TGCGCCAGCAGCTTGGTGGCAGGTACTATGACCGGGGAGCTGTTTTTT,CASSLVAGTMTGELFF
.,.,TRBV7-9,TRBJ2-3,TGTGCCAGCAGCCCCCTCCGGCCAACAACCACAGATACGCAGTATTTT,CASSPLRPTTTDTQYF
.,.,TRBV18,TRBJ2-3,TGTGCCAGCTCACCACGGAGCGCCCTCGGCACAGATACGCAGTATTTT,CASSPRSALGTDTQYF
TRBD1,.,TRBV5-1,TRBJ2-7,TGCGCCAGCAGCTTGGCGGGACAGTCCTACGAGCAGTACTTC,CASSLAGQSYEQYF
TRBD1,.,TRBV24-1,TRBJ2-3,TGTGCCACCAGTGATTGGACAGGGAGCACAGATACGCAGTATTTT,CATSDWTGSTDTQYF
.,.,TRBV28,TRBJ1-5,TGTGCCAGCCGGACGGGGGGGCCGAGCAATCAGCCCCAGCATTTT,CASRTGGPSNQPQHF
.,.,TRBV7-9,TRBJ2-2,TGTGCCAGCACCAAACGGGGTTTCAAAGACACCGGGGAGCTGTTTTTT,CASTKRGFKDTGELFF
TRBD1,.,TRBV20-1,TRBJ2-7,TGCAGTGCTAGATCCCGGGACAGTCTCCCCGAGCAGTACTTC,CSARSRDSLPEQYF
TRBD2,.,TRBV29-1,TRBJ2-3,TGCAGCGTTGGAAGGACTAGCGCAGATACGCAGTATTTT,CSVGRTSADTQYF
.,.,TRBV29-1,TRBJ2-5,TGCAGCGTCCGGGACACCGGTGGAGAGACCCAGTACTTC,CSVRDTGGETQYF
TRBD1,.,TRBV5-1,TRBJ1-1,TGCGCCAGCAGCATTGGGGACAGATTGAACACTGAAGCTTTCTTT,CASSIGDRLNTEAFF
.,few,TRBV6-1,TRBJ2-7,TGTGCCAGCAGTCCCCAGGGCTACGAGCAGTACTTC,CASSPQGYEQYF
TRBD1,.,TRBV7-8,TRBJ2-7,TGTGCCAGCAGCTTAAGGGGACAGGGAATCCCCTACGAGCAGTACTTC,CASSLRGQGIPYEQYF
.,.,TRBV6-2/TRBV6-3,TRBJ2-4,TGTGCCAGCAGGGAACCCCTAAACATTCAGTACTTC,CASREPLNIQYF
TRBD2,.,TRBV5-4,TRBJ2-1,TGTGCCAGCAGCTTGGAGGGACTAGCGTTCGATGAGCAGTTCTTC,CASSLEGLAFDEQFF
TRBD2,.,TRBV20-1,TRBJ2-2,TGCAGTGCTAAAAAAGCCGCTAGCGGGAGTATGGGCACCGGGGAGCTGTTTTTT,CSAKKAASGSMGTGELFF
TRBD2,.,TRBV29-1,TRBJ2-4,TGCAGCGTTGGGGGGGGTCCCGGCATTCAGTACTTC,CSVGGGPGIQYF
.,.,TRBV18,TRBJ2-4,TGTGCCAGCCATCGTAGCGGACAAAACATTCAGTACTTC,CASHRSGQNIQYF
TRBD1,.,TRBV30,TRBJ1-1,TGTGCCTGGAGTGTACTTGGCAGGGGGCGGACTGAAGCTTTCTTT,CAWSVLGRGRTEAFF
TRBD1,.,TRBV28,TRBJ1-2,TGTGCCAGCACCACAAACCCCGGGACAGGCTATGGCTACACCTTC,CASTTNPGTGYGYTF
.,.,TRBV28,TRBJ1-5,TGTGCCAGCAGTTTGGCCAGCATCAATCAGCCCCAGCATTTT,CASSLASINQPQHF
TRBD1,.,TRBV15,TRBJ1-1,TGTGCCACCAGCAGAGTTACCGGGACAGGGGGTACCGAAGCTTTCTTT,CATSRVTGTGGTEAFF
TRBD2,.,TRBV20-1,TRBJ2-1,TGCAGTGCCCATAGCGGGAGTGGGTCCTACAATGAGCAGTTCTTC,CSAHSGSGSYNEQFF
.,.,TRBV20-1,TRBJ2-1,TGCAGTGCCACAACGGACTCTTCCCGGAGAAATGAGCAGTTCTTC,CSATTDSSRRNEQFF
.,.,TRBV4-1,TRBJ1-4,TGCGCCAGCAGCCAAGTGTTTTTGAATGAAAAACTGTTTTTT,CASSQVFLNEKLFF
TRBD1,.,TRBV6-6,TRBJ2-7,TGTGCCAGCAGGCCGGGACAGGGCTCCTACGAGCAGTACTTC,CASRPGQGSYEQYF
TRBD1,.,TRBV14,TRBJ1-1,TGTGCCAGCAGCCGGAGAGGGGGCGCAGCCACTGAAGCTTTCTTT,CASSRRGGAATEAFF
.,few,TRBV9,TRBJ2-5,TGTGCCAGCAGCGGGGGACCCCAAGAGACCCAGTACTTC,CASSGGPQETQYF
.,.,TRBV20-1,TRBJ1-1,TGCAGTGCTCCTAGTCTTAACACTGAAGCTTTCTTT,CSAPSLNTEAFF
.,few,TRBV7-3,TRBJ2-1,TGTGCCAGCAGCCCACCCGCGAATAGCAATGAGCAGTTCTTC,CASSPPANSNEQFF
TRBD2,.,TRBV20-1,TRBJ2-5,TGCAGTGCTAGACCGCTAGCGGGAGGGCAAGAGACCCAGTACTTC,CSARPLAGGQETQYF